These T cell receptor beta chains were read from a single sample in a study of OX40 agonist ivuxolimab in advanced cancers. Generated by immunoSEQ multiplex PCR, the TCRdb table keeps only in-frame clones and is missing some. The data hold 60,000 or so clones, with approximately 90% observed a single time. This sample comprised CD4+ or CD8+ T cells sorted from blood, obtained in a trial of the OX40 agonist ivuxolimab. These TCRs come from an adult with an advanced solid tumor such as melanoma, head and neck, liver or kidney cancer. Both conserved end residues are part of each CDR3. A D gene is named only where the DNA matches it firmly. Only part of the rows carry a size: once, few, many, or a class if the clone is expanded.

V gene,D gene,clone size,J gene,CDR3 protein,CDR3 DNA
TRBV4-2,TRBD2,NA,TRBJ2-1,CASSQVGTGRDDEQFF,TGTGCCAGCAGCCAAGTAGGGACCGGGAGGGACGATGAGCAGTTCTTC
TRBV7-9,NA,NA,TRBJ1-1,CASSLQTEAFF,TGTGCCAGCAGCCTGCAGACTGAAGCTTTCTTT
TRBV7-9,TRBD1,NA,TRBJ2-5,CASSSPGQGKETQYF,TGTGCCAGCAGCTCCCCGGGACAGGGAAAAGAGACCCAGTACTTC
TRBV19,NA,NA,TRBJ2-7,CASSVSGLGYEQYF,TGTGCCAGTAGTGTTAGCGGTCTGGGTTACGAGCAGTACTTC
TRBV11-2,TRBD2,NA,TRBJ2-1,CASSLIGLAGMYEQFF,TGTGCCAGCAGCTTAATCGGACTAGCGGGAATGTATGAGCAGTTCTTC
TRBV11-1,NA,NA,TRBJ1-5,CASSFSQGANQPQHF,TGTGCCAGCAGCTTCTCGCAGGGTGCCAATCAGCCCCAGCATTTT
TRBV14,NA,NA,TRBJ2-1,CASSPDFGAKRFF,TGTGCCAGCAGCCCAGATTTTGGGGCAAAGCGGTTCTTC
TRBV4-1,TRBD1,once,TRBJ1-5,CASSQADRGPQPQHF,TGCGCCAGCAGCCAAGCGGACAGGGGCCCACAGCCCCAGCATTTT
TRBV7-2,TRBD1,NA,TRBJ2-5,CASSASGTGRGETQYF,TGTGCCAGCAGCGCCTCAGGGACAGGGAGGGGAGAGACCCAGTACTTC
TRBV5-4,TRBD2,NA,TRBJ2-3,CASSQGLAQSTDTQYF,TGTGCCAGCAGCCAGGGACTAGCGCAAAGCACAGATACGCAGTATTTT
TRBV6-5,NA,once,TRBJ1-6,CASSLSQSGSPLHF,TGTGCCAGCAGTTTGTCGCAGAGCGGTTCACCCCTCCACTTT
TRBV5-1,TRBD2,NA,TRBJ2-2,CASSSSGRPNTGELFF,TGCGCCAGCAGCTCTAGCGGGAGGCCGAACACCGGGGAGCTGTTTTTT
TRBV11-2,NA,once,TRBJ2-5,CASSLGLGETQYF,TGTGCCAGCAGCTTAGGGCTAGGGGAGACCCAGTACTTC
TRBV29-1,NA,NA,TRBJ2-7,CSVVSLYEQYF,TGCAGCGTTGTCAGTTTGTACGAGCAGTACTTC
TRBV5-4,NA,NA,TRBJ1-5,CASSLREHNQPQHF,TGTGCCAGCAGCTTACGGGAGCACAATCAGCCCCAGCATTTT
TRBV9,TRBD2,NA,TRBJ2-3,CASSEWGGPTDTQYF,TGTGCCAGCAGCGAGTGGGGGGGACCCACAGATACGCAGTATTTT
TRBV5-8,TRBD1,NA,TRBJ2-3,CASEQGAGDTQYF,TGTGCCAGCGAACAGGGGGCTGGGGATACGCAGTATTTT
TRBV7-9,TRBD2,NA,TRBJ2-3,CASSTGLEITDTQYF,TGTGCCAGCAGCACCGGACTAGAAATTACAGATACGCAGTATTTT
TRBV7-9,NA,NA,TRBJ1-6,CASSPGPTNNSPLHF,TGTGCCAGCAGTCCTGGACCGACTAATAATTCACCCCTCCACTTT
TRBV9,TRBD1,NA,TRBJ1-5,CASSADRGLSQPQHF,TGTGCCAGCAGCGCGGACAGGGGGCTAAGTCAGCCCCAGCATTTT
TRBV18,NA,NA,TRBJ1-6,CASSPPGGPGNSPLHF,TGTGCCAGCTCACCACCTGGCGGCCCAGGGAATTCACCCCTCCACTTT
TRBV15,NA,NA,TRBJ2-6,CATSRVRAGANVLTF,TGTGCCACCAGCAGAGTTCGGGCTGGGGCCAACGTCCTGACTTTC
TRBV19,TRBD1,NA,TRBJ2-7,CASSLYPGQGISYEQYF,TGTGCCAGTAGTCTATACCCGGGACAGGGGATCTCCTACGAGCAGTACTTC
TRBV9,TRBD1,NA,TRBJ1-3,CASSAPTDRGEGNTIYF,TGTGCCAGCAGCGCACCCACGGACAGGGGAGAAGGAAACACCATATATTTT
TRBV11-2,NA,NA,TRBJ2-1,CASSLVGSGSYNEQFF,TGTGCCAGCAGCTTAGTAGGTAGCGGAAGCTACAATGAGCAGTTCTTC
TRBV18,NA,NA,TRBJ1-3,CASSPQGAGNTIYF,TGTGCCAGCTCACCACAGGGGGCTGGAAACACCATATATTTT
TRBV30,NA,NA,TRBJ1-5,CAWSKMGGLQPQHF,TGTGCCTGGAGTAAGATGGGGGGCCTTCAGCCCCAGCATTTT
TRBV2,NA,NA,TRBJ2-6,CASSESVGAGANVLTF,TGTGCCAGCAGTGAAAGTGTTGGGGCTGGGGCCAACGTCCTGACTTTC
TRBV6-6,NA,once,TRBJ1-2,CASTNPGQSNYGYTF,TGTGCCAGTACAAACCCAGGACAGTCTAACTATGGCTACACCTTC
TRBV6-6,TRBD2,NA,TRBJ2-3,CASASSGGTDTQYF,TGTGCCAGCGCGAGTAGCGGGGGCACAGATACGCAGTATTTT
TRBV6-5,NA,NA,TRBJ1-3,CASSRRGVSGNTIYF,TGTGCCAGCAGTCGCCGTGGGGTGTCTGGAAACACCATATATTTT
TRBV28,NA,NA,TRBJ1-5,CASSPQRNQPQHF,TGTGCCAGCAGTCCCCAAAGGAATCAGCCCCAGCATTTT
TRBV29-1,TRBD1,NA,TRBJ2-3,CSVVIFAGGGTDTQYF,TGCAGCGTTGTGATCTTCGCAGGGGGAGGCACAGATACGCAGTATTTT
TRBV5-1,NA,NA,TRBJ2-1,CASSLVPAGNEQFF,TGCGCCAGCAGCTTGGTTCCAGCCGGCAATGAGCAGTTCTTC
TRBV19,TRBD1,NA,TRBJ2-7,CASSIGGQGTYEQYF,TGTGCCAGTAGTATAGGGGGACAGGGGACGTACGAGCAGTACTTC
TRBV5-1,NA,NA,TRBJ1-2,CASSLGDSLNYGYTF,TGCGCCAGCAGCTTGGGTGACAGCCTTAACTATGGCTACACCTTC
TRBV5-5,NA,NA,TRBJ2-2,CASSRRGPREELFF,TGTGCCAGCAGCCGCAGGGGCCCGAGAGAGGAGCTGTTTTTT